These 21 T cell receptor beta chains share one sample of origin, sequenced in a study of shared clonotypes between healthy human individuals. Data came from immunoSEQ multiplex PCR; TCRdb stores just in-frame clones and leaves some out. The table lists 400,000 or so clones, about 96% of them singletons, with 0.32% in the top ten. The sample consisted of memory CD8+ T cells sorted from blood. Noted subset: CD45RO+ cells pooled with CCR7-negative TemRA cells. The receptors derive from a man aged 25 to 45 in good health.

V gene TRBV19 combines with J gene TRBJ2-7, with 8 bases that match TRBD1. V lost 1 base and J lost 0; bases outside the gene matches: 2. Germline V CDR1 and CDR2: LNHDA, SQIVND (reference sequence). This CDR3 has 15 residues. CDR3 DNA: TGTGCCAGTAGTATAGGGACAGGGCGCTCCTACGAGCAGTACTTC. Translation: CASSIGTGRSYEQYF.

The chain couples TRBV7-3 to TRBJ2-2; D is uncertain. The CDR3 spans 13 residues. With 2 bases removed from V and 6 bases from J, the gap between germline ends came to 7 bases. Germline lookup yields CDR1 SGHTA and CDR2 FQGTGA. CDR3 amino acids: CASSLGMAGELFF. For the CDR3, the DNA is TGTGCCAGCAGCTTAGGAATGGCCGGGGAGCTGTTTTTT.

The J gene is TRBJ1-1, the V gene TRBV19, with TRBD1 identical over 7 bases. The CDR3 length is 14 residues. Per germline, CDR1 LNHDA and CDR2 SQIVND (reference sequence). Unmatched junction bases numbered 6, after V lost 2 bases and J lost 6 bases. CDR3 nucleotides: TGTGCCAGTAGTATAATGTTTGGGACAGCTGAAGCTTTCTTT. Translation gives CASSIMFGTAEAFF.

The CDR3 bases are TGTGCCAGCAGTCGGCAGGGTAGTTACTACGAGCAGTACTTC. Its protein is CASSRQGSYYEQYF. The chain links TRBV27 to TRBJ2-7; possibly TRBD1 for D (5 bases). V lost 5 bases and J lost 3, with 14 bases in between. This CDR3 contains 14 residues. In germline, CDR1 is MNHEY, CDR2 SMNVEV (reference sequence).

The V gene is TRBV19, the J gene TRBJ2-2, with 8 bases aligning to TRBD1. J lost 3 bases, V lost 8 bases, and 8 bases had no gene match. Germline CDR1 is LNHDA and CDR2 is SQIVND (reference sequence). The CDR3 runs to 15 residues. CDR3 coding DNA: TGTGCCAGTCTCCGGACAGGGTGGGACACCGGGGAGCTGTTTTTT. Its translation is CASLRTGWDTGELFF.

The chain joins TRBV10-1 to TRBJ2-5; TRBD2 aligns across 11 bases. With V trimmed by 3 bases and J by 3 bases, 3 bases remained unmatched. Germline loops: CDR1 WNHNN, CDR2 SYGVQD (reference sequence). This CDR3 comprises 15 residues. This CDR3 is CASSDPTSGKETQYF. In DNA form, the CDR3 reads TGCGCCAGCAGTGACCCGACTAGCGGGAAAGAGACCCAGTACTTC.

The rearrangement links TRBV5-1 to TRBJ1-4; 10 bases are shared with TRBD1. Looked up from germline, CDR1 is SGHRS and CDR2 is YFSETQ. This CDR3 has 16 amino acids. V shed 2 bases, J shed 5 bases, and the junction held 6 bases outside the gene matches. CDR3 in amino acids: CASSLNPGQGNEKLFF. In nucleotides, the CDR3 is TGCGCCAGCAGCTTAAACCCGGGACAGGGGAATGAAAAACTGTTTTTT. Looking up the rest from reference TRBV5-1 and TRBJ1-4 gives the full variable domain: KAGVTQTPRYLIKTRGQQVTLSCSPISGHRSVSWYQQTPGQGLQFLFEYFSETQRNKGNFPGRFSGRQFSNSRSEMNVSTLELGDSALYLCASSLNPGQGNEKLFFGSGTQLSVL.

A remark on this clone: Relative to the germline gene, one junction end is altered; a read error may explain this. This chain joins TRBV6-5 and TRBJ2-7; D is ambiguous. Per the germline V gene, CDR1 is MNHEY and CDR2 is SVGAGI. The CDR3 has 13 amino acids. The CDR3 protein is CASSYAAGPTLTF. CDR3 sequence (DNA): TGTGCCAGCAGTTACGCGGCAGGCCCAACGCTTACATTC.

The rearrangement links TRBV5-1 to TRBJ1-2; D gene unclear. There are 14 residues in the CDR3. With 2 bases removed from V and 0 bases from J, the gap between germline ends came to 8 bases. In germline, CDR1 is SGHRS, CDR2 YFSETQ. The CDR3 region is CASSFAGANYGYTF. CDR3 in DNA: TGCGCCAGCAGCTTTGCAGGAGCTAACTATGGCTACACCTTC.

V gene TRBV5-4 combines with J gene TRBJ2-1, with 11 bases fitting TRBD2. The CDR3 has 14 residues. Germline-derived CDR1 and CDR2 are SGHNT and YYREEE (reference sequence). Germline trimming cut 4 bases from V and 4 bases from J; bases unmatched to any gene: 1. CDR3 nucleotide sequence: TGTGCCAGCAGCACTAGCGGGAGTTACAATGAGCAGTTCTTC. This translates into CASSTSGSYNEQFF.

The chain carries TRBV6-5 and TRBJ1-1, with a tentative D call TRBD1 (6 bases). CDR1 is MNHEY and CDR2 is SVGAGI in the germline V gene. This CDR3 is built from 15 residues. V shed 2 bases and J shed 10 bases, with 20 bases lying between them. CDR3 bases: TGTGCCAGCAGTTACGTCACAGACAGGCCCAGGGGAGCTTTCTTT. This translates into CASSYVTDRPRGAFF.

This chain joins TRBV27 and TRBJ2-1; 15 bases fit TRBD2. Germline V gene sequence: CDR1 MNHEY, CDR2 SMNVEV (reference sequence). With V trimmed by 1 base and J by 0 bases, 7 bases remained unmatched. CDR3 length equals 20 residues. CDR3 region: CASSLYGGLAGGLSYNEQFF. The CDR3 nucleotides are TGTGCCAGCAGTTTATACGGTGGACTAGCGGGAGGGCTCTCCTACAATGAGCAGTTCTTC.

This rearrangement joins TRBV19 to TRBJ1-4; tentative D call: TRBD1 (5 bases). This CDR3 spans 16 amino acids. Germline loops: CDR1 LNHDA, CDR2 SQIVND (reference sequence). V shed 1 base and J shed 4 bases, with 13 bases lying between them. CDR3 sequence: CASSIVAGGHNEKLFF. The CDR3 coding sequence is TGTGCCAGTAGTATAGTAGCGGGCGGACATAATGAAAAACTGTTTTTT. Complete variable domain (other parts from reference TRBV19 and TRBJ1-4): DGGITQSPKYLFRKEGQNVTLSCEQNLNHDAMYWYRQDPGQGLRLIYYSQIVNDFQKGDIAEGYSVSREKKESFPLTVTSAQKNPTAFYLCASSIVAGGHNEKLFFGSGTQLSVL.

As regards this clone: The same CDR3 also results from other DNA sequences found in this sample. The chain uses TRBV28 and TRBJ1-5; D ambiguous. CDR1 and CDR2 from the germline V gene are MDHEN and SYDVKM. This CDR3 comprises 12 residues. Trimming removed 3 bases at V and 0 bases at J, with 0 bases between. For the CDR3, the DNA is TGTGCCAGCAGTTTTAGCAATCAGCCCCAGCATTTT. Protein sequence: CASSFSNQPQHF.

CDR3 DNA sequence: TGTGCCAGCAGCTCTGAGACTAGCGGGGAGACCCAGTACTTC. Protein sequence: CASSSETSGETQYF. This rearrangement joins TRBV4-2 to TRBJ2-5; 10 bases agree with TRBD2. Trimming took 5 bases from V and 5 from J; bases not matched to a gene: 5. The CDR3 sequence is 14 residues long. Germline-derived CDR1 and CDR2 are LGHNA and YNFKEQ.

The chain uses TRBV6-1 and TRBJ2-2, with 8 bases lining up with TRBD1. CDR1 is MNHNS, CDR2 SASEGT, per germline. This CDR3 comprises 13 residues. The junction had 5 bases not matched to a gene; V was cut back by 7 bases and J by 7 bases. CDR3 nucleotide sequence: TGTGCCAGCAAAACAGGGGGGATCGGGGAGCTGTTTTTT. Its protein is CASKTGGIGELFF.

The chain carries TRBV14 and TRBJ2-1; TRBD1 might be the D (6 bases). The CDR3 length is 13 residues. Germline CDR1 SGHDN, CDR2 FVKESK. V dropped 0 bases and J dropped 7 bases, with 7 bases sitting between them. The CDR3 is CASSQERGNEQFF. The CDR3, as DNA: TGTGCCAGCAGCCAAGAAAGGGGGAATGAGCAGTTCTTC. Full variable domain (outside the CDR3, taken from reference TRBV14 and TRBJ2-1): EAGVTQFPSHSVIEKGQTVTLRCDPISGHDNLYWYRRVMGKEIKFLLHFVKESKQDESGMPNNRFLAERTGGTYSTLKVQPAELEDSGVYFCASSQERGNEQFFGPGTRLTVL.

V is TRBV7-2 and J is TRBJ2-1; D ambiguous. The germline V and J ends were trimmed by 3 bases and 10 bases, with 13 bases remaining between them. This CDR3 is 13 amino acids long. Germline V gene sequence: CDR1 SGHTA, CDR2 FQGNSA. CDR3 sequence (DNA): TGTGCCAGCAGCTTGGCCAACCGGTCAGAGCAGTTCTTC. Residues: CASSLANRSEQFF.

CDR3 coding DNA: TGTGCCAGCAGCTTAGGGGGGACCAACTATGGCTACACCTTC. It encodes CASSLGGTNYGYTF. This chain uses TRBV7-8 with TRBJ1-2, with a tentative D call TRBD1 (5 bases). The CDR3 covers 14 residues. The V end lost 1 base, the J end lost 2 bases, and 8 bases lay between the germline ends. Germline loops: CDR1 SGHVS, CDR2 FQNEAQ.

Details on this clone: The sample has other DNA sequences that encode this CDR3 too. The rearrangement links TRBV30 to TRBJ1-4; D not resolved. CDR1 is GTSNPN, CDR2 SVGIG, per germline (reference sequence). This CDR3 contains 11 residues. Deletions cut 1 base from V and 6 bases from J, with 3 bases between. CDR3 region: CAWSEYEKLFF. CDR3 DNA: TGTGCCTGGAGTGAATATGAAAAACTGTTTTTT.

This chain connects TRBV28 to TRBJ2-7; D uncertain. Germline lookup yields CDR1 MDHEN and CDR2 SYDVKM. The CDR3 has 14 residues. Trimming cost V 2 bases and J 2 bases, with 10 bases left between them. The CDR3, as DNA: TGTGCCAGCAGTTTACCCGGCAGGACCTACGAGCAGTACTTC. This gives the protein CASSLPGRTYEQYF. Full variable domain (outside the CDR3, taken from reference TRBV28 and TRBJ2-7): DVKVTQSSRYLVKRTGEKVFLECVQDMDHENMFWYRQDPGLGLRLIYFSYDVKMKEKGDIPEGYSVSREKKERFSLILESASTNQTSMYLCASSLPGRTYEQYFGPGTRLTVT.